This is a list of T cell receptor beta chains from one sample in a study of blood T cell repertoires in COVID-19. Assay used: immunoSEQ multiplex PCR; TCRdb lists only in-frame clones, some missing. The data show over 150,000 clones, with roughly four fifths seen just once and roughly an eighth held by the top ten. The source material was peripheral blood. Source of these receptors: an older woman with COVID-19, enrolled during active disease. Both conserved end residues are part of each CDR3. The order of the fields is clone size, V gene, J gene, D gene, CDR3 protein, CDR3 DNA. The D gene is left open where the match is weak. Some rows have no size entry. The others give once, few or many, or a class for an expanded clone.

abundance: .
v_gene: TRBV10-3
j_gene: TRBJ1-5
d_gene: TRBD1
CDR3aa: CAISAGTDNQPQHF
CDR3nt: TGTGCCATCAGTGCGGGGACAGACAATCAGCCCCAGCATTTT

abundance: few
v_gene: TRBV2
j_gene: TRBJ1-3
d_gene: .
CDR3aa: CASRPDPGGNTIYF
CDR3nt: TGTGCCAGCAGGCCCGACCCGGGGGGAAACACCATATATTTT

abundance: .
v_gene: TRBV18
j_gene: TRBJ1-2
d_gene: TRBD1
CDR3aa: CASSRTGEVNYGYTF
CDR3nt: TGTGCCAGCTCACGGACAGGGGAAGTGAACTATGGCTACACCTTC

abundance: .
v_gene: TRBV24-1
j_gene: TRBJ1-5
d_gene: TRBD1
CDR3aa: CATSDPGGADQPQHF
CDR3nt: TGTGCCACCAGTGATCCAGGGGGCGCAGATCAGCCCCAGCATTTT

abundance: .
v_gene: TRBV19
j_gene: TRBJ2-3
d_gene: TRBD1
CDR3aa: CASTDRGNTQYF
CDR3nt: TGTGCCAGTACGGACAGGGGAAATACGCAGTATTTT

abundance: .
v_gene: TRBV7-2
j_gene: TRBJ2-1
d_gene: TRBD1
CDR3aa: CASSVTGGLWGEQFF
CDR3nt: TGTGCCAGCAGCGTGACAGGGGGCCTCTGGGGCGAGCAGTTCTTC

abundance: .
v_gene: TRBV6-1
j_gene: TRBJ2-1
d_gene: .
CDR3aa: CASSERDLSSYNEQFF
CDR3nt: TGTGCCAGCAGTGAGAGGGATTTGAGCTCCTACAATGAGCAGTTCTTC

abundance: .
v_gene: TRBV19
j_gene: TRBJ2-7
d_gene: TRBD1
CDR3aa: CASSMGQALGYEQYF
CDR3nt: TGTGCCAGTAGTATGGGACAGGCCTTAGGCTACGAGCAGTACTTC

abundance: .
v_gene: TRBV11-3
j_gene: TRBJ2-5
d_gene: .
CDR3aa: CASSRVGETQYF
CDR3nt: TGTGCCAGCAGCCGGGTGGGAGAGACCCAGTACTTC

abundance: .
v_gene: TRBV10-3
j_gene: TRBJ1-1
d_gene: .
CDR3aa: CAISKPEGTEAFF
CDR3nt: TGTGCCATCAGTAAACCCGAGGGCACTGAAGCTTTCTTT

abundance: .
v_gene: TRBV2
j_gene: TRBJ2-3
d_gene: TRBD1
CDR3aa: CASSEVGQGADTQYF
CDR3nt: TGTGCCAGCAGTGAAGTAGGTCAGGGGGCAGATACGCAGTATTTT

abundance: few
v_gene: TRBV5-1
j_gene: TRBJ1-3
d_gene: .
CDR3aa: CASSLAGTSDGNTIYF
CDR3nt: TGCGCCAGCAGCTTGGCAGGTACCTCGGATGGGAACACCATATATTTT

abundance: once
v_gene: TRBV3-1/TRBV3-2
j_gene: TRBJ1-5
d_gene: .
CDR3aa: CASSWTAYSNQPQHF
CDR3nt: TGTGCCAGCAGCTGGACAGCATATAGCAATCAGCCCCAGCATTTT

abundance: .
v_gene: TRBV10-3
j_gene: TRBJ2-1
d_gene: .
CDR3aa: CAIWDSLNNEQFF
CDR3nt: TGTGCCATATGGGACTCTCTGAACAATGAGCAGTTCTTC

abundance: .
v_gene: TRBV3-1/TRBV3-2
j_gene: TRBJ2-5
d_gene: TRBD2
CDR3aa: CASSPELAGSETQYF
CDR3nt: TGTGCCAGCAGCCCGGAACTAGCGGGATCGGAGACCCAGTACTTC

abundance: .
v_gene: TRBV10-1
j_gene: TRBJ2-2
d_gene: .
CDR3aa: CASSESGLPRTGELFF
CDR3nt: TGCGCCAGCAGTGAGTCCGGACTACCGAGGACCGGGGAGCTGTTTTTT